Listed here are 6 T cell receptor beta chains from one sample, sequenced in a study of CD8 T cells in Susac syndrome. Reverse transcription of roughly 0.45 to 1 ug RNA was performed with random hexamers. TCRdb ran MiXCR on the immunoSEQ multiplex PCR reads and lists one entry per CDR3 protein. The sample records around 140,000 distinct CDR3 sequences, 85% to 95% being singletons. Sequenced sample: CD4+ T cells from PBMCs. These receptors were obtained from a human donor with multiple sclerosis.

The V call is TRBV12-3 or TRBV12-4, the J call TRBJ2-5; D possibly uses TRBD1 or TRBD2 (7 bases each). This CDR3 spans 15 amino acids. Deletions cut 6 bases from V and 2 bases from J, with 16 bases between. The CDR3 protein is CASSPQGGLQETQYF. For the CDR3, the DNA is TGTGCCAGCAGCCCCCAGGGGGGGCTACAAGAGACCCAGTACTTC.

The J gene is TRBJ2-1, the V gene TRBV29-1, with TRBD1 as a possible D gene (6 bases). Germline CDR1 SQVTM, CDR2 ANQGSEA. The CDR3 has 12 residues. V dropped 6 bases and J dropped 1 base, with 7 bases sitting between them. CDR3 DNA sequence: TGCAGCGTACAGGGATCCTACAATGAGCAGTTCTTC. It translates to CSVQGSYNEQFF.

As DNA, the CDR3 is TGCAGCGTTGCGTCGAGACCGATCGGCGAGCAGTACTTC. It codes for CSVASRPIGEQYF. The chain has TRBV29-1 and TRBJ2-7; D uncertain. This CDR3 has 13 residues. Germline CDR1 SQVTM, CDR2 ANQGSEA. Deletions cut 4 bases from V and 6 bases from J, with 16 bases between.

V usage is TRBV5-1 and J usage is TRBJ2-7, with 8 nucleotides matching TRBD1. From germline, CDR1 is SGHRS and CDR2 YFSETQ. The CDR3 runs to 14 residues. The V and J ends lost 0 bases and 6 bases, in that order; junction bases with no gene match: 5. The chain's CDR3 is CASSLAIGQGEQYF. The CDR3, as DNA: TGCGCCAGCAGCTTGGCCATAGGACAGGGCGAGCAGTACTTC.

This clonotype was seen a single time. One end of the junction varies from germline; a read error may be responsible. The rearrangement uses TRBV4-3 and TRBJ2-3; 11 bases fit TRBD2. Per germline, CDR1 LGHNA and CDR2 YSLEER. This CDR3 region has 14 residues. Here the CDR3 DNA reads TGCGCCAGCAGCCTGCTAGCGGGGGGCCAGGGCATACATTTT. As protein: CASSLLAGGQGIHF.

The CDR3 spells CSARRGIYGYTF. The CDR3 region has the DNA TGCAGTGCTAGACGAGGGATCTATGGCTACACCTTC. This chain links TRBV20-1 with TRBJ1-2; D remains ambiguous. The length of the CDR3 is 12 residues. In germline, CDR1 is DFQATT, CDR2 SNEGSKA (reference sequence). Trimming left V 2 bases short and J 4 bases short, with 8 bases between.